This T cell receptor (beta chain) was observed in a study of stem cell transplantation in POMP-related autoinflammatory disease. Turning to the study itself: The study hypothesized thymoproteasome defects skew the TRB repertoire via impaired CD8+ selection.

Prominent immunodeficiency with autoinflammation defined PRAID. V was clipped by 7 bases and J by 0 bases; unmatched bases: 8. This CDR3 is 16 amino acids long. Per germline, CDR1 MDHEN and CDR2 SYDVKM. Method: immunoSEQ multiplex PCR; TCRdb's copy keeps in-frame clones and lacks some. The sample contains tens of thousands of clones, roughly 93% of which appear only once. The chain combines TRBV28 with TRBJ2-1; TRBD2 matches at 8 bases. The sample here was CD4+ T cells from PBMCs, taken after stem cell transplantation. The TCR was taken from a human patient with POMP-related autoinflammation and immune dysregulation (PRAID). Among the T cells, some may be from the graft donor. CDR3 amino acids: CASTLFSGNSYNEQFF. CDR3 nucleotides: TGTGCCAGCACCCTCTTTAGCGGGAACTCCTACAATGAGCAGTTCTTC. The full variable domain, completed using reference TRBV28 and TRBJ2-1, is DVKVTQSSRYLVKRTGEKVFLECVQDMDHENMFWYRQDPGLGLRLIYFSYDVKMKEKGDIPEGYSVSREKKERFSLILESASTNQTSMYLCASTLFSGNSYNEQFFGPGTRLTVL.